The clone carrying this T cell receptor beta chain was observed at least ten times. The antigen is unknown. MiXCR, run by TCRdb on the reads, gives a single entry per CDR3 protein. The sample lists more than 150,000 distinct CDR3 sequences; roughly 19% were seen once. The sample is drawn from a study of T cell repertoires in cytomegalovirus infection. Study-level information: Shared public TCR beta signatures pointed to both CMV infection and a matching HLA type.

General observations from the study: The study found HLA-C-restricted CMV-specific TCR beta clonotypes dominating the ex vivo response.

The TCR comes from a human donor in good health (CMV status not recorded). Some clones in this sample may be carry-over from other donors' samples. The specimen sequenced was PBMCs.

DNA for the CDR3: TGTGCCAGCAGTTTGAAGGGACAGGGGGCCTACGAGCAGTACTTC. It is translated as CASSLKGQGAYEQYF. The rearrangement joins TRBV27 to TRBJ2-7; 11 bases align to TRBD1. Germline V gene lookup returns CDR1 MNHEY and CDR2 SMNVEV (reference sequence). V lost 3 bases and J lost 2; bases outside the gene matches: 3. The CDR3 spans 15 residues.